These T cell receptor beta chains were read from a single sample in a study of cytomegalovirus exposure and HLA in healthy donors. Data came from immunoSEQ multiplex PCR; TCRdb stores just in-frame clones and leaves some out. The sample holds about 270,000 clones, under 80% seen once. Sequencing used PBMCs. The origin of the receptors is a female donor in good health and CMV-seronegative. Each CDR3 is given with its conserved first and last residue. Each record gives: D gene, V gene, J gene, clone size, CDR3 DNA, CDR3 protein. A D gene is named only where the DNA matches it firmly. Clone sizes are given selectively: once, few, many, or a class where the clone is expanded.

D gene: TRBD1
V gene: TRBV2
J gene: TRBJ2-7
clone size: .
CDR3 DNA: TGTGCCAGCAGTGGACAGGGGGCAGGCGAGCAGTACTTC
CDR3 protein: CASSGQGAGEQYF

D gene: TRBD1
V gene: TRBV19
J gene: TRBJ2-2
clone size: .
CDR3 DNA: TGTGCCAGCCTAAACAGGGGCGACACCGGGGAGCTGTTTTTT
CDR3 protein: CASLNRGDTGELFF

D gene: TRBD1
V gene: TRBV5-6
J gene: TRBJ2-1
clone size: .
CDR3 DNA: TGTGCCAGCAGCTTGGGTGACAGGGCCCTGTACAATGAGCAGTTCTTC
CDR3 protein: CASSLGDRALYNEQFF

D gene: .
V gene: TRBV29-1
J gene: TRBJ1-2
clone size: .
CDR3 DNA: TGCAGCGTTGGGACAGATAGGTATGGCTACACCTTC
CDR3 protein: CSVGTDRYGYTF

D gene: .
V gene: TRBV6-1
J gene: TRBJ1-4
clone size: .
CDR3 DNA: TGTGCCAGCAGGCTCCCAGAAAGTCAAAAACTGTTTTTT
CDR3 protein: CASRLPESQKLFF

D gene: TRBD1
V gene: TRBV7-9
J gene: TRBJ1-5
clone size: .
CDR3 DNA: TGTGCCAGCAGCCCCCCGACAGGGGAGCCCCAGCATTTT
CDR3 protein: CASSPPTGEPQHF

D gene: .
V gene: TRBV19
J gene: TRBJ1-1
clone size: .
CDR3 DNA: TGTGCCACTGCCCACAGGGTGAACACTGAAGCTTTCTTT
CDR3 protein: CATAHRVNTEAFF

D gene: .
V gene: TRBV11-3
J gene: TRBJ2-1
clone size: .
CDR3 DNA: TGTGCCAGCAGCTTACGGGATGAGCAGTTCTTC
CDR3 protein: CASSLRDEQFF

D gene: TRBD1
V gene: TRBV28
J gene: TRBJ2-1
clone size: .
CDR3 DNA: TGTGCCAGCAGTTCGGACAGGCCAAGCTCCTACAATGAGCAGTTCTTC
CDR3 protein: CASSSDRPSSYNEQFF

D gene: .
V gene: TRBV7-9
J gene: TRBJ1-4
clone size: .
CDR3 DNA: TGTTCCAGCAGCGTATCAGGGTTGGGTGAAAAACTGTTTTTT
CDR3 protein: CSSSVSGLGEKLFF

D gene: .
V gene: TRBV7-8
J gene: TRBJ2-3
clone size: .
CDR3 DNA: TGTGCCAGCAGCTGGTGGGGCGGATCATCAGATACGCAGTATTTT
CDR3 protein: CASSWWGGSSDTQYF

D gene: TRBD2
V gene: TRBV30
J gene: TRBJ2-3
clone size: .
CDR3 DNA: TGTGCCTGGAGTGTACCTAGCGGATACACAGATACGCAGTATTTT
CDR3 protein: CAWSVPSGYTDTQYF

D gene: TRBD1
V gene: TRBV25-1
J gene: TRBJ1-2
clone size: .
CDR3 DNA: TGTGCCAGCAGTGAAGGGACAGGGTGGAGAGGTGGCTACACCTTC
CDR3 protein: CASSEGTGWRGGYTF

D gene: TRBD2
V gene: TRBV7-7
J gene: TRBJ2-5
clone size: .
CDR3 DNA: TGTGCTAGCAGCCAGGGTGCGGGAGTATCGGGAGAGACCCAGTACTTC
CDR3 protein: CASSQGAGVSGETQYF

D gene: .
V gene: TRBV7-2
J gene: TRBJ2-7
clone size: .
CDR3 DNA: TGTGCCAGCAGCCCTACTGTACCCCTATACGAGCAGTACTTC
CDR3 protein: CASSPTVPLYEQYF

D gene: TRBD2
V gene: TRBV28
J gene: TRBJ2-3
clone size: .
CDR3 DNA: TGTGCCAGCAGTCTCGGACTAGCGGGGAGCACAGATACGCAGTATTTT
CDR3 protein: CASSLGLAGSTDTQYF

D gene: TRBD1
V gene: TRBV30
J gene: TRBJ1-6
clone size: few
CDR3 DNA: TGTGCCTGGGAGGGGACAGCCAATTCACCCCTCCACTTT
CDR3 protein: CAWEGTANSPLHF

D gene: .
V gene: TRBV27
J gene: TRBJ2-1
clone size: .
CDR3 DNA: TGTGCCAGCAGTTTATATCCCGGCGCTAGTTGGGATGAGCAGTTCTTC
CDR3 protein: CASSLYPGASWDEQFF

D gene: TRBD1
V gene: TRBV28
J gene: TRBJ2-7
clone size: .
CDR3 DNA: TGTGCCAGCAGTTTAAACGGACAGGCCTTCTCCTACGAGCAGTACTTC
CDR3 protein: CASSLNGQAFSYEQYF

D gene: TRBD2
V gene: TRBV5-4
J gene: TRBJ2-7
clone size: few
CDR3 DNA: TGTGCCAGCAGCTGGGGGGGGTTAGCGGGAGGAGGCTACGAGCAGTACTTC
CDR3 protein: CASSWGGLAGGGYEQYF

D gene: TRBD1
V gene: TRBV4-1
J gene: TRBJ1-1
clone size: .
CDR3 DNA: TGCGCCAGCAGCCAAGTGGGACAGGGAGTTGGGGTGATGAACACTGAAGCTTTCTTT
CDR3 protein: CASSQVGQGVGVMNTEAFF

D gene: .
V gene: TRBV5-1
J gene: TRBJ2-1
clone size: .
CDR3 DNA: TGCGCCAGCATCCCGGAAGGGAGTTCATACAATGAGCAGTTCTTC
CDR3 protein: CASIPEGSSYNEQFF

D gene: TRBD1
V gene: TRBV27
J gene: TRBJ1-1
clone size: .
CDR3 DNA: TGTGCCACCCGGACAGGGGCGAACACTGAAGCTTTCTTT
CDR3 protein: CATRTGANTEAFF

D gene: TRBD2
V gene: TRBV30
J gene: TRBJ2-3
clone size: .
CDR3 DNA: TGTGCCTGGAGTAAGGCTAGCGGGAGCCCAGATACGCAGTATTTT
CDR3 protein: CAWSKASGSPDTQYF

D gene: TRBD1
V gene: TRBV5-1
J gene: TRBJ2-6
clone size: .
CDR3 DNA: TGCGCCAGCAGCTTGGGACCGACAGGGCCTGGGGCCAACGTCCTGACTTTC
CDR3 protein: CASSLGPTGPGANVLTF

D gene: TRBD2
V gene: TRBV5-1
J gene: TRBJ2-7
clone size: .
CDR3 DNA: TGCGCCAGCAGCTACGACCTTAGCGGGAACAAGGGGGAGCAGTACTTC
CDR3 protein: CASSYDLSGNKGEQYF

D gene: .
V gene: TRBV6-6
J gene: TRBJ2-7
clone size: .
CDR3 DNA: TGTGCCAGCAGTTACTCAGGGGGTTTTAACGAGCAGTACTTC
CDR3 protein: CASSYSGGFNEQYF

D gene: TRBD2
V gene: TRBV10-1
J gene: TRBJ2-7
clone size: .
CDR3 DNA: TGCGCCAGCAGTGAGTCGGGCCTAGCGGGGAGCTCCTACGAGCAGTACTTC
CDR3 protein: CASSESGLAGSSYEQYF

D gene: .
V gene: TRBV5-6
J gene: TRBJ1-3
clone size: .
CDR3 DNA: TGTGCCAGCAGCCTGGGGGCCGTTAGCTCTGGAAACACCATATATTTT
CDR3 protein: CASSLGAVSSGNTIYF

D gene: TRBD1
V gene: TRBV5-1
J gene: TRBJ1-4
clone size: .
CDR3 DNA: TGCGCCAGCAGACTAGGACAGGAAGGGAATGAAAAACTGTTTTTT
CDR3 protein: CASRLGQEGNEKLFF

D gene: TRBD2
V gene: TRBV28
J gene: TRBJ2-2
clone size: .
CDR3 DNA: TGTGCCAGTAGAGGTAGGGCGGGAGTGAACACCGGGGAGCTGTTTTTT
CDR3 protein: CASRGRAGVNTGELFF